The text below deals with one TCR beta chain. Its target is unknown. This entry is derived from a study of T-cell reconstitution after alpha-beta-depleted transplantation in children. V gave up 4 bases and J gave up 9 bases, with 16 bases separating them. The CDR3 runs 14 residues. CDR1 MNHEY and CDR2 SMNVEV come from the germline V gene (reference sequence). The TCRbeta library incorporated unique molecular identifiers. A single record per CDR3 protein comes from TCRdb applying MiXCR to the PCR reads. The sample includes about 980,000 distinct CDR3 sequences, about 29% of them seen just once. Overall study findings and caveats: Surviving thymic progenitors and recipient T cells were the source of high TCRbeta diversity at day 60 in some patients. The authors attributed T-cell counts and diversity one year after transplant mostly to newly produced T cells. Reportedly, roughly two months post-transplant, alpha-beta T cells arose from several hundred expanded graft clones.

This TCR was recovered from a boy in the first two years of life who had a stem cell transplant for SCID, so the T cells may come from the graft donor. J is TRBJ1-5 and V is TRBV27; D possibly corresponds to TRBD1 (5 bases). The source was PBMCs, mostly from graft donor cells, collected 360 days after TCRalphabeta/CD19-depleted stem cell transplant. CDR3 sequence: CASSSLMGGGPQHF. The CDR3, as DNA: TGTGCCAGCAGTTCCCTTATGGGGGGGGGGCCCCAGCATTTT.